Each of the 29 T cell receptor beta chains below was sequenced from the same sample in a study of response to subunit inactivated influenza vaccine. TCRdb ran MiXCR on the RT-PCR reads and lists one entry per CDR3 protein. The data contain just under 550,000 distinct CDR3 sequences, roughly 25% of them singletons. The same sample was also used in a study of T cells expressing NK-cell markers. From that second work: With UMIs, 5'RACE template switching was used to make TCR beta cDNA.

The material sequenced was CD4+ T cells sorted from PBMCs, taken 11 to 12 days after vaccination. These receptors all stem from a man aged 50 to 60 who received an inactivated influenza vaccine.

In this sample, this clonotype turned up a few times. This chain joins TRBV11-2 and TRBJ1-3; unclear D gene. The ends were cut back, 6 bases at V and 7 bases at J, with 16 bases in the middle. Germline loops: CDR1 SGHAT, CDR2 FQNNGV. The CDR3 loop spans 14 amino acids. The CDR3 DNA follows: TGTGCCAGCAGTGTAGGACCTGTGGGTAACACCATATATTTT. Its translation: CASSVGPVGNTIYF.

The chain combines TRBV5-1 with TRBJ2-1; 11 bases map to TRBD1. V was clipped by 2 bases and J by 7 bases; unmatched bases: 5. This CDR3 has 15 amino acids. Germline V gene data show CDR1 as SGHRS and CDR2 as YFSETQ. In nucleotides, the CDR3 is TGCGCCAGCAGCTTCGGGACAGGGGGAGAAAATGAGCAGTTCTTC. Translated: CASSFGTGGENEQFF.

The chain joins TRBV12-3 or TRBV12-4 to TRBJ1-3; D is perhaps TRBD1 (6 bases). With 5 bases removed from V and 0 bases from J, the gap between germline ends came to 14 bases. The CDR3 consists of 16 residues. The CDR3 DNA follows: TGTGCCAGCAGTAGCTGGGACACCACCTCTGGAAACACCATATATTTT. This translates into CASSSWDTTSGNTIYF.

This clonotype was recorded at least ten times. The rearrangement links TRBV29-1 to TRBJ2-1, with no clear D. CDR1 and CDR2 from the germline V gene are SQVTM and ANQGSEA. Trimming took off 4 bases at V and 0 bases at J, with 10 bases between the two ends. The CDR3 has 14 residues. CDR3 in amino acids: CSVVYASSYNEQFF. The CDR3 nucleotides are TGCAGCGTTGTCTATGCGAGCTCCTACAATGAGCAGTTCTTC.

This clonotype was observed many times. This sequence joins TRBV12-3 or TRBV12-4 and TRBJ2-3, with 7 positions matching TRBD1. J gave up 4 bases and V 5 bases, and 6 bases lay outside the gene matches. This CDR3 is 14 amino acids long. The CDR3 here is CASSLQTGPDTQYF. CDR3 in DNA: TGTGCCAGCAGTCTACAGACAGGGCCAGATACGCAGTATTTT.

This clonotype was recorded a few times. The chain carries TRBV4-3 and TRBJ2-4; 13 bases are shared with TRBD2. The germline V gene encodes CDR1 LGHNA and CDR2 YSLEER. This CDR3 comprises 16 residues. V lost 5 bases, J lost 3 bases, and 4 bases stayed unmatched. The CDR3 DNA reads as TGCGCCAGCAGCAGGACTAGCGGGGGACTCAAAAACATTCAGTACTTC. Protein sequence: CASSRTSGGLKNIQYF.

This clonotype appeared a single time. The genes are TRBV5-6 and TRBJ2-1, with 11 positions matching TRBD2. Germline V gene lookup returns CDR1 SGHDT and CDR2 YYEEEE. The junction had 5 bases not matched to a gene; V was cut back by 3 bases and J by 0 bases. This CDR3 has 17 residues. CDR3 DNA sequence: TGTGCCAGCAGCTACACTAGCGGGAGTACCTCCTACAATGAGCAGTTCTTC. This translates into CASSYTSGSTSYNEQFF.

This clonotype has ten or more counts. This chain joins TRBV5-1 and TRBJ2-5, with D possibly TRBD1 on 6 matching bases. The CDR3 extends over 15 amino acids. Germline V gene sequence: CDR1 SGHRS, CDR2 YFSETQ. V was clipped by 6 bases and J by 5 bases, with 20 bases between them. The chain's CDR3 is CASMKGGHKGETQYF. As DNA, the CDR3 is TGCGCCAGCATGAAAGGGGGACACAAAGGGGAGACCCAGTACTTC.

This clonotype was detected a few times. The V and J genes are TRBV10-3 and TRBJ1-6, with 8 bases that match TRBD1. From germline, CDR1 is ENHRY and CDR2 SYGVKD. The CDR3 consists of 13 residues. The V gene end was trimmed by 6 bases and the J gene end by 7 bases; junction bases not matched to a gene: 2. The CDR3 nucleotides are TGTGCCATCAGGACAGGGGTGAATTCACCCCTCCACTTT. Its protein product is CAIRTGVNSPLHF.

This clonotype was counted a few times. The chain has TRBV5-6 and TRBJ2-1; 10 bases are a match to TRBD1. V lost 4 bases to trimming and J lost 6 bases; unmatched junction nucleotides: 7. From germline, CDR1 is SGHDT and CDR2 YYEEEE. This CDR3 has 15 amino acids. In DNA form, the CDR3 reads TGTGCCAGCAGCCGGGGACAGGGGATTGGCAATGAGCAGTTCTTC. Amino acid sequence: CASSRGQGIGNEQFF.

This clonotype was counted a few times. The CDR3 is CASSSLRAPYGYTF. CDR3 DNA: TGTGCCAGCAGCTCCCTCAGGGCCCCATATGGCTACACCTTC. The chain recombines TRBV7-9 with TRBJ1-2, with a tentative D call TRBD1 (5 bases). This CDR3 has 14 amino acids. The V end lost 4 bases, the J end lost 5 bases, and 14 bases lay between the germline ends. Per the germline V gene, CDR1 is SEHNR and CDR2 is FQNEAQ (reference sequence). Filled out from reference TRBV7-9 and TRBJ1-2, the complete variable domain reads DTGVSQNPRHKITKRGQNVTFRCDPISEHNRLYWYRQTLGQGPEFLTYFQNEAQLEKSRLLSDRFSAERPKGSFSTLEIQRTEQGDSAMYLCASSSLRAPYGYTFGSGTRLTVV.

J is TRBJ2-3 and V is TRBV5-1; D possibly uses TRBD1 or TRBD2 (5 bases each). Germline V gene sequence: CDR1 SGHRS, CDR2 YFSETQ. The ends were cut back, 0 bases at V and 2 bases at J, with 10 bases in the middle. CDR3 length: 15 residues. CDR3 nucleotides: TGCGCCAGCAGCTTGGCCATGGGGGACACAGATACGCAGTATTTT. Its translation is CASSLAMGDTDTQYF.

There are many counts of this clonotype. V and J are TRBV5-1 and TRBJ2-1; 7 bases map to TRBD2. V was pared by 5 bases and J by 0 bases, with 17 bases of the junction left unmatched. CDR1 is SGHRS and CDR2 is YFSETQ in the germline V gene. The CDR3 runs to 19 residues. The CDR3 sequence is CASSFDRLAALSSYNEQFF. CDR3 sequence (DNA): TGCGCCAGCAGTTTCGATCGGCTAGCGGCCTTGAGCTCCTACAATGAGCAGTTCTTC.

The chain has TRBV6-2 or TRBV6-3 and TRBJ1-1; a weak D match, TRBD1 (5 bases). The CDR3 contains 14 residues. Per germline, CDR1 MNHEY and CDR2 SVGEGT. Trimming took off 4 bases at V and 0 bases at J, with 9 bases between the two ends. CDR3 bases: TGTGCCAGCAGTTTGGGACTTTTGAACACTGAAGCTTTCTTT. Translating gives CASSLGLLNTEAFF.

V and J are TRBV7-9 and TRBJ1-2; D perhaps matches TRBD1 (5 bases). CDR3 size: 14 residues. CDR1 is SEHNR, CDR2 FQNEAQ, per germline (reference sequence). The ends were cut back, 0 bases at V and 4 bases at J, with 9 bases in the middle. The CDR3 loop reads CASSLAGGIYGYTF. The DNA of the CDR3 is TGTGCCAGCAGCTTAGCTGGGGGAATCTATGGCTACACCTTC.

The rearrangement links TRBV20-1 to TRBJ2-2, with D perhaps TRBD2 (6 bases). V was trimmed by 7 bases and J by 0 bases, leaving 12 bases between them. The CDR3 contains 14 residues. Germline V CDR1 and CDR2: DFQATT, SNEGSKA (reference sequence). Here the CDR3 DNA reads TGCAGTGGAAGCCGGGAGCCGAACACCGGGGAGCTGTTTTTT. Its protein product is CSGSREPNTGELFF.

This clonotype was recorded at least ten times. The chain uses TRBV29-1 and TRBJ1-5, with a possible D match to TRBD1 (5 bases). CDR3 length equals 13 residues. Germline CDR1 reads SQVTM; CDR2 reads ANQGSEA. V lost 6 bases and J 4 bases, leaving 13 bases between the germline ends. CDR3: CSVGGTGNQPQHF. CDR3 DNA: TGCAGCGTCGGCGGGACGGGTAATCAGCCCCAGCATTTT.

V usage is TRBV20-1 and J usage is TRBJ2-7; D possibly matches TRBD1 or TRBD2 (6 bases each). Trimming took 5 bases from V and 0 from J, leaving 14 bases between them. The CDR3 is 14 residues long. Germline V CDR1 and CDR2: DFQATT, SNEGSKA (reference sequence). This CDR3 reads CSAPPGGLSYEQYF. For the CDR3, the DNA is TGCAGTGCTCCCCCCGGGGGCCTCTCCTACGAGCAGTACTTC.

Many counts were recorded for this clonotype. CDR3 residues: CASSQVLAGLAGGSSYNEQFF. As DNA, the CDR3 is TGCGCCAGCAGCCAAGTGTTAGCCGGACTAGCGGGGGGTAGCTCCTACAATGAGCAGTTCTTC. The rearrangement joins TRBV4-1 to TRBJ2-1; 14 nucleotides agree with TRBD2. The germline V gene has CDR1 MGHRA and CDR2 YSYEKL. Losses at the gene ends were 1 base for V and 0 bases for J; bases not matched to a gene: 11. There are 21 residues in the CDR3.

V is TRBV5-8 and J is TRBJ2-1; D call uncertain. Germline CDR1 SGHTS, CDR2 YDEGEE. The CDR3 loop spans 16 amino acids. The germline V and J ends were trimmed by 4 bases and 2 bases, with 16 bases remaining between them. The CDR3 bases are TGTGCCAGCAGCCCCGACTTCCTTGGTGCCTACAATGAGCAGTTCTTC. Translation: CASSPDFLGAYNEQFF.

The CDR3 here is CASSLGGPPQHF. The CDR3 DNA follows: TGTGCCAGCAGCTTAGGGGGCCCGCCCCAGCATTTT. The V and J genes are TRBV7-8 and TRBJ1-5, with TRBD1 as a possible D gene (5 bases). V gave up 1 base and J gave up 9 bases, with 7 bases separating them. Looked up from germline, CDR1 is SGHVS and CDR2 is FQNEAQ. The CDR3 sequence is 12 residues long.

The chain carries TRBV7-6 and TRBJ2-2, with 9 bases matching TRBD2. V lost 5 bases, J lost 1 base, and 5 bases stayed unmatched. This CDR3 has 16 amino acids. Germline V gene data show CDR1 as SGHVS and CDR2 as FNYEAQ. The CDR3 sequence: CASSQRTSVNTGELFF. CDR3 sequence (DNA): TGTGCCAGCAGCCAAAGGACTAGCGTGAACACCGGGGAGCTGTTTTTT.

The CDR3 sequence: CASRFHLGGSSYNSPLHF. In DNA, the CDR3 is TGTGCCAGCAGGTTCCACCTGGGGGGAAGCTCCTATAATTCACCCCTCCACTTT. J is TRBJ1-6 and V is TRBV27; D might be TRBD1 (5 bases). The CDR3 has 18 residues. Trimming left V 6 bases short and J 0 bases short, with 18 bases between. Per the germline V gene, CDR1 is MNHEY and CDR2 is SMNVEV (reference sequence).

V gene TRBV20-1 combines with J gene TRBJ2-7, with 8 nucleotides matching TRBD2. There are 16 residues in the CDR3. Germline CDR1 and CDR2: DFQATT and SNEGSKA (reference sequence). Trimming took 0 bases from V and 2 from J; bases not matched to a gene: 9. In DNA form, the CDR3 reads TGCAGTGCTAGAGATCCATCAGCGGGAGTACCCTACGAGCAGTACTTC. Amino acids: CSARDPSAGVPYEQYF.

This chain links TRBV7-6 with TRBJ2-5; tentative D call: TRBD1 (6 bases). There are 14 residues in the CDR3. The ends were cut back, 1 base at V and 5 bases at J, with 11 bases in the middle. CDR1 SGHVS and CDR2 FNYEAQ come from the germline V gene. Written as DNA, the CDR3 is TGTGCCAGCAGCTTAGAACCAGGGGCCGAGACCCAGTACTTC. Its translation is CASSLEPGAETQYF. Full variable domain (missing parts from reference TRBV7-6 and TRBJ2-5): GAGVSQSPRYKVTKRGQDVALRCDPISGHVSLYWYRQALGQGPEFLTYFNYEAQQDKSGLPNDRFSAERPEGSISTLTIQRTEQRDSAMYRCASSLEPGAETQYFGPGTRLLVL.

The rearrangement joins TRBV12-3 or TRBV12-4 to TRBJ1-3; the D is unclear. The CDR3 contains 15 residues. Trimming removed 4 bases from V and 0 bases from J, with 10 bases in between. CDR3 loop: CASSSRVISGNTIYF. CDR3 in DNA: TGTGCCAGCAGTTCCCGGGTCATCTCTGGAAACACCATATATTTT.

This clonotype was observed a few times. The chain couples TRBV24-1 to TRBJ2-5; D not certain. Trimming removed 2 bases at V and 0 bases at J, with 9 bases between. This CDR3 has 15 amino acids. Germline V gene sequence: CDR1 KGHDR, CDR2 SFDVKD. The CDR3 sequence: CATSDWAGNQETQYF. CDR3 nucleotide sequence: TGTGCCACCAGTGATTGGGCCGGCAACCAAGAGACCCAGTACTTC.

The rearrangement uses TRBV12-3 or TRBV12-4 and TRBJ2-7; no reliable D call. The CDR3 contains 12 residues. With 6 bases removed from V and 3 bases from J, the gap between germline ends came to 9 bases. The CDR3 region has the DNA TGTGCCAGCAGATTGCTAGGCTACGAGCAGTACTTC. Translated: CASRLLGYEQYF.

The chain uses TRBV24-1 and TRBJ2-5; 7 nucleotides line up with TRBD2. J was trimmed by 3 bases and V by 4 bases; bases with no gene match: 10. CDR3 size: 16 residues. Germline CDR1 KGHDR, CDR2 SFDVKD. For the CDR3, the DNA is TGTGCCACCAGTGACCCGACCGGGACTAAGGAAGAGACCCAGTACTTC. Protein product: CATSDPTGTKEETQYF.